A single sample is the source of the 21 T cell receptor beta chains below, sequenced in a study of blood T cell repertoires in COVID-19. Measured with immunoSEQ multiplex PCR; TCRdb has only the in-frame clones, and not every one. The sample has around 400,000 clones, about 90% seen once. Sequencing was performed on peripheral blood. These TCRs come from a man between 35 and 55 years old with acute or convalescent COVID-19.

J is TRBJ1-2 and V is TRBV6-1; the match to TRBD1 covers 8 bases. The CDR3 covers 16 residues. J gave up 2 bases and V 4 bases, and 9 bases lay outside the gene matches. CDR1 and CDR2 (germline): MNHNS, SASEGT. CDR3 residues: CASSGNLRTGNYGYTF. As DNA, the CDR3 is TGTGCCAGCAGTGGCAATCTAAGGACAGGGAACTATGGCTACACCTTC.

The rearrangement joins TRBV6-5 to TRBJ1-5; TRBD1 aligns across 9 bases. The CDR3 runs 12 residues. Germline V gene data show CDR1 as MNHEY and CDR2 as SVGAGI. J was trimmed by 6 bases and V by 6 bases; bases with no gene match: 0. DNA of the CDR3: TGTGCCAGCAGGGACAGGGGTCAGCCCCAGCATTTT. This translates into CASRDRGQPQHF.

The rearrangement links TRBV9 to TRBJ2-6, with D hard to call. The germline gives CDR1 SGDLS, CDR2 YYNGEE. The CDR3 is 16 amino acids. Trimming stripped 0 bases from V and 1 base from J, with 8 bases between. CDR3 region: CASSVVPGSGANVLTF. The CDR3 coding sequence is TGTGCCAGCAGCGTAGTACCCGGGTCTGGGGCCAACGTCCTGACTTTC.

This rearrangement joins TRBV4-2 to TRBJ2-3; 7 nucleotides agree with TRBD2. The J segment lost 4 bases and the V segment lost 4 bases, leaving 5 bases of the junction unmatched. The length of the CDR3 is 14 residues. Per the germline V gene, CDR1 is LGHNA and CDR2 is YNFKEQ. CDR3 nucleotide sequence: TGTGCCAGCAGCCCCCGACTAGCTCCAGATACGCAGTATTTT. Translated, it gives CASSPRLAPDTQYF.

The CDR3 coding sequence is TGTGCCAGCAGTTTATTCGCCAGATCCTACGAGCAGTACTTC. This translates into CASSLFARSYEQYF. The chain is built from TRBV28 and TRBJ2-7; D remains unclear. The CDR3 has 14 residues. Trimming cost V 1 base and J 1 base, with 8 bases left between them. Germline CDR1 is MDHEN and CDR2 is SYDVKM. Together with reference TRBV28 and TRBJ2-7, the CDR3 gives the full variable domain: DVKVTQSSRYLVKRTGEKVFLECVQDMDHENMFWYRQDPGLGLRLIYFSYDVKMKEKGDIPEGYSVSREKKERFSLILESASTNQTSMYLCASSLFARSYEQYFGPGTRLTVT.

V gene TRBV25-1 combines with J gene TRBJ1-5; no clear D. V lost 2 bases and J lost 4, with 12 bases in between. Germline lookup yields CDR1 MGHDK and CDR2 SYGVNS. CDR3 length: 15 residues. CDR3 DNA sequence: TGTGCCAGCAGTGAAAGTGTGGCAGGAAATCAGCCCCAGCATTTT. Residues: CASSESVAGNQPQHF.

V usage is TRBV19 and J usage is TRBJ1-6, with 10 positions matching TRBD1. This CDR3 region has 16 residues. Germline assignment: CDR1 LNHDA and CDR2 SQIVND (reference sequence). Trimming cost V 3 bases and J 7 bases; bases outside gene matches: 6. CDR3 sequence reads: CASSIGTGDRNSPLHF. In DNA, the CDR3 is TGTGCCAGTAGTATCGGGACAGGGGATCGCAATTCACCCCTCCACTTT. The variable domain in full, with the rest retrieved from reference TRBV19 and TRBJ1-6, is DGGITQSPKYLFRKEGQNVTLSCEQNLNHDAMYWYRQDPGQGLRLIYYSQIVNDFQKGDIAEGYSVSREKKESFPLTVTSAQKNPTAFYLCASSIGTGDRNSPLHFGNGTRLTVT.

V gene TRBV19 combines with J gene TRBJ2-5; D possibly corresponds to TRBD2 (7 bases). CDR3 length equals 14 residues. The V end lost 5 bases, the J end lost 4 bases, and 14 bases lay between the germline ends. Germline V gene lookup returns CDR1 LNHDA and CDR2 SQIVND (reference sequence). CDR3 in amino acids: CASSQRRGGETQYF. The CDR3 nucleotides read TGTGCCAGTAGTCAACGGAGGGGGGGAGAGACCCAGTACTTC.

The rearrangement joins TRBV18 to TRBJ1-1, with no clear D. There are 15 residues in the CDR3. V was trimmed by 3 bases and J by 1 base, leaving 12 bases between them. Germline lookup yields CDR1 KGHSH and CDR2 LQKENI. The CDR3 DNA is TGTGCCAGCTCACCGGTAGGGAGAGGGAACACTGAAGCTTTCTTT. Translating gives CASSPVGRGNTEAFF. Looking up the rest from reference TRBV18 and TRBJ1-1 gives the full variable domain: NAGVMQNPRHLVRRRGQEARLRCSPMKGHSHVYWYRQLPEEGLKFMVYLQKENIIDESGMPKERFSAEFPKEGPSILRIQQVVRGDSAAYFCASSPVGRGNTEAFFGQGTRLTVV.

The chain employs TRBV7-2 and TRBJ2-3; TRBD1 aligns across 8 bases. With V trimmed by 4 bases and J by 6 bases, 9 bases remained unmatched. This CDR3 contains 15 residues. Germline V gene data show CDR1 as SGHTA and CDR2 as FQGNSA. In DNA form, the CDR3 reads TGTGCCAGCAGCTCGGAGGACAGGGCCAAGGATACGCAGTATTTT. Translating it yields CASSSEDRAKDTQYF.

V and J are TRBV4-1 and TRBJ1-4, with a possible D match to TRBD1 (5 bases). Germline-derived CDR1 and CDR2 are MGHRA and YSYEKL. This CDR3 comprises 16 residues. The V gene lost 3 bases and the J gene lost 2 bases, with 13 bases spanning the gap. In DNA, the CDR3 is TGCGCCAGCAGCCAGGCGCTGGGGGGTACTAATGAAAAACTGTTTTTT. Protein: CASSQALGGTNEKLFF.

This rearrangement joins TRBV28 to TRBJ1-2, with D unresolved. Germline V gene data show CDR1 as MDHEN and CDR2 as SYDVKM. V shed 7 bases and J shed 7 bases, with 19 bases lying between them. This CDR3 is built from 14 residues. For the CDR3, the DNA is TGTGCCAGCATCTCCCTGCCGGAGTGGAGTGGCTACACCTTC. Its protein is CASISLPEWSGYTF.

The chain is built from TRBV5-6 and TRBJ2-1; 7 bases map to TRBD2. CDR3 size: 14 residues. From germline, CDR1 is SGHDT and CDR2 YYEEEE. The junction had 10 bases not matched to a gene; V was cut back by 5 bases and J by 8 bases. The CDR3 nucleotides read TGTGCCAGCAGTCCCGGGGAGGGAGGGCATGAGCAGTTCTTC. Translation gives CASSPGEGGHEQFF. The whole variable domain, remainder taken from reference TRBV5-6 and TRBJ2-1, is DAGVTQSPTHLIKTRGQQVTLRCSPKSGHDTVSWYQQALGQGPQFIFQYYEEEERQRGNFPDRFSGHQFPNYSSELNVNALLLGDSALYLCASSPGEGGHEQFFGPGTRLTVL.

The table lists this clone with many counts. The sample has other DNA sequences that encode this CDR3 too. The chain recombines TRBV6-5 with TRBJ1-1, with D perhaps matching TRBD1 (5 bases). This CDR3 contains 14 residues. Trimming shortened V by 2 bases and J by 1 base, and 8 bases separated the two germline ends. CDR1 and CDR2 from the germline V gene are MNHEY and SVGAGI. CDR3 nucleotide sequence: TGTGCCAGCAGTTACGACAGAAAGAACACTGAAGCTTTCTTT. Amino acid sequence: CASSYDRKNTEAFF.

This clone was detected only once. This chain links TRBV5-1 with TRBJ1-2; TRBD1 matches 7 bases. The CDR3 length is 15 residues. V lost 3 bases, J lost 2 bases, and 7 bases stayed unmatched. CDR1 is SGHRS and CDR2 is YFSETQ in the germline V gene. This CDR3 is CASSWTPGQNYGYTF. CDR3 nucleotides: TGCGCCAGCAGCTGGACTCCGGGACAGAACTATGGCTACACCTTC.

The V call is TRBV5-6, the J call TRBJ2-3, with D possibly being TRBD2 (5 bases). Trimming removed 0 bases at V and 4 bases at J, with 9 bases between. The CDR3 contains 14 residues. Germline values: CDR1 SGHDT, CDR2 YYEEEE. The CDR3 here is CASSLAGLADTQYF. The CDR3, as DNA: TGTGCCAGCAGCTTGGCAGGACTCGCAGATACGCAGTATTTT. The full variable domain, rest sourced from reference TRBV5-6 and TRBJ2-3, is DAGVTQSPTHLIKTRGQQVTLRCSPKSGHDTVSWYQQALGQGPQFIFQYYEEEERQRGNFPDRFSGHQFPNYSSELNVNALLLGDSALYLCASSLAGLADTQYFGPGTRLTVL.

The J gene is TRBJ1-5, the V gene TRBV30, with D hard to call. This CDR3 contains 14 residues. The V end lost 3 bases, the J end lost 11 bases, and 20 bases lay between the germline ends. The germline gives CDR1 GTSNPN, CDR2 SVGIG (reference sequence). In DNA, the CDR3 is TGTGCCTGGAGCCCAGACCGAGGCTTTTTAGCCCAGCATTTT. Amino acids: CAWSPDRGFLAQHF.

This clone was seen just once. The chain uses TRBV28 and TRBJ2-7; TRBD1 matches 9 bases. V lost 0 bases and J lost 5; bases outside the gene matches: 5. Germline CDR1 is MDHEN and CDR2 is SYDVKM. The CDR3 runs 15 residues. The CDR3 loop reads CASSLWRDRVHEQYF. The CDR3 region has the DNA TGTGCCAGCAGTTTATGGCGGGACAGGGTCCACGAGCAGTACTTC.

This chain uses TRBV4-1 with TRBJ2-3; D perhaps matches TRBD2 (5 bases). Germline CDR1 is MGHRA and CDR2 is YSYEKL. The V end lost 5 bases, the J end lost 10 bases, and 13 bases lay between the germline ends. The CDR3 consists of 12 residues. Here the CDR3 DNA reads TGCGCCAGCAGCGAGCAAACGGGGTCGCAGTATTTT. Translation gives CASSEQTGSQYF.

This clone was observed a few times. The gene calls are TRBV18 and TRBJ2-5, with 12 bases lining up with TRBD2. V was clipped by 0 bases and J by 3 bases; unmatched bases: 17. CDR1 is KGHSH and CDR2 is LQKENI in the germline V gene. This CDR3 comprises 21 residues. The CDR3 DNA is TGTGCCAGCTCACCACCGGTGGCCTTCGGGACTAGCGGGTGGAGCGAAGAGACCCAGTACTTC. Its protein product is CASSPPVAFGTSGWSEETQYF. Using reference TRBV18 and TRBJ2-5 for the parts outside the CDR3, the full variable domain is NAGVMQNPRHLVRRRGQEARLRCSPMKGHSHVYWYRQLPEEGLKFMVYLQKENIIDESGMPKERFSAEFPKEGPSILRIQQVVRGDSAAYFCASSPPVAFGTSGWSEETQYFGPGTRLLVL.

The gene calls are TRBV29-1 and TRBJ1-2; D uncertain. The CDR3 runs 11 residues. The V end lost 3 bases, the J end lost 3 bases, and 5 bases lay between the germline ends. The germline V gene encodes CDR1 SQVTM and CDR2 ANQGSEA. The CDR3 bases are TGCAGCGTTGATATAGACTATGGCTACACCTTC. Amino acid sequence: CSVDIDYGYTF.